This TCR beta chain emerged from a study of technical replicates of blood from several donors. Clones were sequenced by immunoSEQ multiplex PCR, and TCRdb holds only the in-frame ones, with some missing. The sample lists 55,000 to 75,000 clones; approximately 94% were seen once. The CDR3 extends over 15 amino acids. In germline, CDR1 is SGHTA, CDR2 FQGNSA. V gave up 1 base and J gave up 5 bases; unmatched junction bases: 6. This chain uses TRBV7-2 with TRBJ1-1, with 8 bases lining up with TRBD1. The sequencing sample was made of PBMCs. The origin of this receptor is a human donor in good health. Some clones in this sample may be carry-over from other donors' samples. The CDR3 region is CASSLVGRGRTEAFF. CDR3 in DNA: TGTGCCAGCAGCTTAGTAGGCAGGGGGCGAACTGAAGCTTTCTTT. Complete variable domain (other parts from reference TRBV7-2 and TRBJ1-1): GAGVSQSPSNKVTEKGKDVELRCDPISGHTALYWYRQSLGQGLEFLIYFQGNSAPDKSGLPSDRFSAERTGGSVSTLTIQRTQQEDSAVYLCASSLVGRGRTEAFFGQGTRLTVV.